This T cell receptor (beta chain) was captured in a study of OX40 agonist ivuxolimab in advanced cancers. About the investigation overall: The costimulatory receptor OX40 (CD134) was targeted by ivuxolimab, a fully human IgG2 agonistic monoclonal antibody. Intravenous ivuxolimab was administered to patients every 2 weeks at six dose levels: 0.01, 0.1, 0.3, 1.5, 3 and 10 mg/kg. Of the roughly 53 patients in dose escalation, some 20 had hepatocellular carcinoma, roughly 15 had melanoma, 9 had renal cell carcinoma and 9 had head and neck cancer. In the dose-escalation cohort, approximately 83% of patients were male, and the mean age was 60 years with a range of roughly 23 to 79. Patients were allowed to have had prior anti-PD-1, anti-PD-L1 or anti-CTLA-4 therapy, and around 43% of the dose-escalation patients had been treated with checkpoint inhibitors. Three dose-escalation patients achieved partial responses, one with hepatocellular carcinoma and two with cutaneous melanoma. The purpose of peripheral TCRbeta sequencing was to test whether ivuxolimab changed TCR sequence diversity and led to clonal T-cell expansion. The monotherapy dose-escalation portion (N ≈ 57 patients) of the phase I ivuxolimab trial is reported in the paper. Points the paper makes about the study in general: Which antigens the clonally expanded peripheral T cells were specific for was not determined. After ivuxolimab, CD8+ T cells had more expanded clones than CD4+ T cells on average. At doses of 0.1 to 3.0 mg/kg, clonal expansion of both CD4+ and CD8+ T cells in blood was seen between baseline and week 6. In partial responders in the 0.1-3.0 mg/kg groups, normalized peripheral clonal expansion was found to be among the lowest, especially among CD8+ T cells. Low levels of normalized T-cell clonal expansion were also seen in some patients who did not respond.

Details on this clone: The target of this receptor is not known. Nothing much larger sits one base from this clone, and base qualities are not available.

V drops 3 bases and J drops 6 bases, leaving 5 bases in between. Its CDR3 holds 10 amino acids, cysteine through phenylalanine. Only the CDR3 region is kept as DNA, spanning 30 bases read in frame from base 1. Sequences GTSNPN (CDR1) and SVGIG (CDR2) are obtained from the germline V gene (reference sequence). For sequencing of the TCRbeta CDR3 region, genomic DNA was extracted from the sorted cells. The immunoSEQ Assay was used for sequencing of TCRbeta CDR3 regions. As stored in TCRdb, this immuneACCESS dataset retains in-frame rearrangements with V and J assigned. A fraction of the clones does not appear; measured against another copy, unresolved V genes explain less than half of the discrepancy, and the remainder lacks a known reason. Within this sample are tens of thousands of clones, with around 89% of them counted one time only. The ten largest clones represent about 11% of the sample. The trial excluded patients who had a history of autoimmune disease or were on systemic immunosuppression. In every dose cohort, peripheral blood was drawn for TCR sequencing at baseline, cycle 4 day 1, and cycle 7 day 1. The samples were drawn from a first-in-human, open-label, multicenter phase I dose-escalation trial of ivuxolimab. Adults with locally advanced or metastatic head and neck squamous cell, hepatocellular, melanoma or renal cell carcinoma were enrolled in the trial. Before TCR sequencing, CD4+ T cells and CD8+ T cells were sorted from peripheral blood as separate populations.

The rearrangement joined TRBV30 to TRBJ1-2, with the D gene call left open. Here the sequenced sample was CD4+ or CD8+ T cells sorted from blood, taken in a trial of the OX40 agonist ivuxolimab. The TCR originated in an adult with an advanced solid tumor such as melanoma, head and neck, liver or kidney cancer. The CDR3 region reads CAWRVHGYTF. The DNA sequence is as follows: TGTGCCTGGAGGGTCCATGGCTACACCTTC.